The 17 T cell receptor beta chains below were found in one sample sequenced in a study of cytomegalovirus exposure and HLA in healthy donors. 60 Vbeta and 13 Jbeta primers were used in PCR. Generated by immunoSEQ multiplex PCR, the TCRdb table keeps only in-frame clones and is missing some. The data show fewer than 250,000 clones, with about 80% seen just once and 0.9% to 1.2% held by the top ten. Material: PBMCs. These receptor sequences come from a woman aged 40 to 50 in good health and CMV-seronegative.

This chain connects TRBV15 to TRBJ2-6; no reliable D call. CDR1 LNHNV and CDR2 YYDKDF come from the germline V gene (reference sequence). This CDR3 is built from 17 residues. The V end was cut by 0 bases, the J end by 0 bases, with 9 bases between. The CDR3 spells CATSREAPSSGANVLTF. CDR3 sequence (DNA): TGTGCCACCAGCAGAGAAGCGCCGAGCTCTGGGGCCAACGTCCTGACTTTC.

V and J are TRBV19 and TRBJ1-1; D gene unclear. The CDR3 spans 14 residues. The germline V and J ends were trimmed by 1 base and 0 bases, with 6 bases remaining between them. CDR1 and CDR2 (germline): LNHDA, SQIVND (reference sequence). The CDR3 sequence is CASSIVTVNTEAFF. The CDR3 DNA follows: TGTGCCAGTAGTATAGTTACAGTGAACACTGAAGCTTTCTTT.

The chain has TRBV2 and TRBJ1-2; TRBD1 is a possible D gene (6 bases). The CDR3 contains 11 residues. Germline CDR1 SNHLY, CDR2 FYNNEI. V dropped 8 bases and J dropped 8 bases, with 12 bases sitting between them. Here the CDR3 reads CASGQLDGYTF. The CDR3 coding sequence is TGTGCCAGCGGACAGTTAGACGGCTACACCTTC. Variable domain in full (rest from reference TRBV2 and TRBJ1-2): EPEVTQTPSHQVTQMGQEVILRCVPISNHLYFYWYRQILGQKVEFLVSFYNNEISEKSEIFDDQFSVERPDGSNFTLKIRSTKLEDSAMYFCASGQLDGYTFGSGTRLTVV.

The genes are TRBV19 and TRBJ2-2; TRBD1 agrees at 8 bases. J lost 4 bases, V lost 4 bases, and 14 bases had no gene match. This CDR3 is 18 amino acids long. CDR1 and CDR2 from the germline V gene are LNHDA and SQIVND (reference sequence). CDR3 amino acids: CASSKLVRTGMSTGELFF. DNA of the CDR3: TGTGCCAGTAGTAAGCTTGTGCGGACAGGGATGAGCACCGGGGAGCTGTTTTTT.

The V and J genes are TRBV7-3 and TRBJ2-1, with 13 bases identical to TRBD2. Per germline, CDR1 SGHTA and CDR2 FQGTGA. V shed 5 bases and J 4 bases; nucleotides not matched to a gene: 2. The CDR3 loop spans 15 amino acids. CDR3 loop: CASSEGLAGYNEQFF. DNA of the CDR3: TGTGCCAGCAGCGAGGGACTAGCGGGGTACAATGAGCAGTTCTTC.

This clone has a single count. This chain connects TRBV18 to TRBJ2-1; D is perhaps TRBD2 (5 bases). The germline V gene has CDR1 KGHSH and CDR2 LQKENI. The CDR3 spans 11 residues. With 6 bases removed from V and 8 bases from J, the gap between germline ends came to 8 bases. The CDR3 sequence: CASSARDEQFF. CDR3 coding DNA: TGTGCCAGCTCTGCGCGGGATGAGCAGTTCTTC.

This chain connects TRBV6-5 to TRBJ2-5, with TRBD1 matching 8 bases. V shed 5 bases and J 4 bases; nucleotides not matched to a gene: 6. Germline lookup yields CDR1 MNHEY and CDR2 SVGAGI. The CDR3 has 14 amino acids. The CDR3 sequence: CASSVLGTGETQYF. The CDR3 nucleotides are TGTGCCAGCAGTGTCCTTGGGACAGGAGAGACCCAGTACTTC.

The chain combines TRBV2 with TRBJ1-2; no definite D call. Trimming took 5 bases from V and 4 from J, leaving 11 bases between them. The CDR3 is 13 residues long. Germline CDR1 SNHLY, CDR2 FYNNEI. CDR3 loop: CASSPRAGYGYTF. The CDR3 DNA sequence: TGTGCCAGCAGTCCGAGGGCAGGCTATGGCTACACCTTC. The variable domain in full, with the rest retrieved from reference TRBV2 and TRBJ1-2, is EPEVTQTPSHQVTQMGQEVILRCVPISNHLYFYWYRQILGQKVEFLVSFYNNEISEKSEIFDDQFSVERPDGSNFTLKIRSTKLEDSAMYFCASSPRAGYGYTFGSGTRLTVV.

The chain joins TRBV28 to TRBJ1-6; 10 nucleotides agree with TRBD1. The CDR3 is made up of 15 amino acids. The J segment lost 6 bases and the V segment lost 5 bases, leaving 4 bases of the junction unmatched. Germline V gene sequence: CDR1 MDHEN, CDR2 SYDVKM. CDR3 coding DNA: TGTGCCAGCAGTGCCTGGACAGGGGGTAATTCACCCCTCCACTTT. It encodes CASSAWTGGNSPLHF.

The chain uses TRBV7-9 and TRBJ2-2, with TRBD2 matching over 15 bases. V shed 5 bases and J 4 bases; nucleotides not matched to a gene: 8. CDR3 length: 18 residues. Germline lookup yields CDR1 SEHNR and CDR2 FQNEAQ (reference sequence). In nucleotides, the CDR3 is TGTGCCAGCAGCGGGGGACTAGCGGGAGGATCGGTCACCGGGGAGCTGTTTTTT. It is translated as CASSGGLAGGSVTGELFF.

The chain combines TRBV6-1 with TRBJ2-2; 9 bases line up with TRBD2. V lost 4 bases, J lost 0 bases, and 12 bases stayed unmatched. The CDR3 covers 19 residues. The germline V gene has CDR1 MNHNS and CDR2 SASEGT. CDR3 DNA: TGTGCCAGCAGTGCGTCTCCCTTACTAGCGGGTCCGAACACCGGGGAGCTGTTTTTT. Translated, it gives CASSASPLLAGPNTGELFF.

The J gene is TRBJ2-5, the V gene TRBV14; TRBD1 is a possible D gene (8 bases). V lost 4 bases to trimming and J lost 5 bases, with 14 bases between them. Germline V gene sequence: CDR1 SGHDN, CDR2 FVKESK. The length of the CDR3 is 14 residues. CDR3 residues: CASSRTGRVETQYF. The CDR3 nucleotides are TGTGCCAGCAGCCGGACAGGGAGGGTCGAGACCCAGTACTTC. Drawing the rest from reference TRBV14 and TRBJ2-5, the complete variable domain is EAGVTQFPSHSVIEKGQTVTLRCDPISGHDNLYWYRRVMGKEIKFLLHFVKESKQDESGMPNNRFLAERTGGTYSTLKVQPAELEDSGVYFCASSRTGRVETQYFGPGTRLLVL.

DNA for the CDR3: TGTGCCACCCGGGCGGCAGGGGGCAGCGAGCAGTACTTC. Its protein product is CATRAAGGSEQYF. This chain connects TRBV10-3 to TRBJ2-7; TRBD1 aligns across 8 bases. With V trimmed by 10 bases and J by 6 bases, 11 bases remained unmatched. There are 13 residues in the CDR3. Germline CDR1 reads ENHRY; CDR2 reads SYGVKD.

J is TRBJ2-2 and V is TRBV6-1; D gene uncertain. This CDR3 contains 14 residues. Looked up from germline, CDR1 is MNHNS and CDR2 is SASEGT. V was clipped by 7 bases and J by 1 base, with 10 bases between them. The CDR3 here is CASMLSLNTGELFF. CDR3 coding DNA: TGTGCCAGCATGTTGAGTTTGAACACCGGGGAGCTGTTTTTT.

This chain connects TRBV5-6 to TRBJ2-7; a weak D match, TRBD2 (6 bases). The CDR3 is 16 residues long. CDR1 and CDR2 from the germline V gene are SGHDT and YYEEEE. V was clipped by 3 bases and J by 2 bases, with 18 bases between them. The DNA for the CDR3 is TGTGCCAGCAGCTCCCCGGGGACTGGGTTCGCCTACGAGCAGTACGTC. Residues: CASSSPGTGFAYEQYV.

The V and J genes are TRBV30 and TRBJ2-7; 7 positions match TRBD2. V trimming: 4 bases; J trimming: 6 bases; junction bases outside the gene matches: 15. Germline V gene sequence: CDR1 GTSNPN, CDR2 SVGIG (reference sequence). The CDR3 contains 15 residues. The CDR3: CAWMIAGGSLIEQYF. The CDR3 DNA is TGTGCCTGGATGATTGCCGGCGGGAGCCTAATCGAGCAGTACTTC.

This chain links TRBV5-5 with TRBJ2-7; the match to TRBD2 covers 8 bases. CDR3 length equals 15 residues. Per germline, CDR1 SGHKS and CDR2 YYEKEE (reference sequence). V lost 3 bases, J lost 7 bases, and 12 bases stayed unmatched. CDR3 in amino acids: CASSYAGTRMGEQYF. CDR3 bases: TGTGCCAGCAGCTACGCCGGGACTAGAATGGGTGAGCAGTACTTC.